This is a list of T cell receptor beta chains from one sample in a study of human T cells and chemical hapten exposure. TCRdb passed the RACE reads through MiXCR, listing each CDR3 protein once. The sample includes hundreds of thousands of distinct CDR3 sequences, about 6% of them seen just once. This material consisted of whole blood, taken in connection with sensitization to the hapten diphenylcyclopropenone (DPC). These receptors were collected from a woman under 30 with alopecia areata. Some clones in this sample may be carry-over from other donors' samples. CDR3s include the opening cysteine and the closing phenylalanine or tryptophan. A D gene is named only where the DNA matches it firmly. Size tells how often a clone was seen (once, few, many) or the class of an expanded clone, and some rows leave it out.

J gene | V gene | clone size | CDR3 length | D gene | CDR3 DNA | CDR3 protein
TRBJ1-3 | TRBV5-1 | . | 13 | TRBD1 | TGCGCCAGCAGCTGGGACAGAGGAAACACCATATATTTT | CASSWDRGNTIYF
TRBJ1-2 | TRBV28 | . | 16 | . | TGTGCCAGCAGTTTATTCGGACAGCCCCGTATGAGGAGCTACACCTTC | CASSLFGQPRMRSYTF
TRBJ2-5 | TRBV5-4 | . | 13 | . | TGTGCCAGCAGGGCAAGGGGCCAAGAGACCCAGTACTTC | CASRARGQETQYF
TRBJ1-1 | TRBV29-1 | many | 13 | . | TGCAGCGTCGAGGGACGGTTGAACACTGAAGCTTTCTTT | CSVEGRLNTEAFF
TRBJ2-7 | TRBV18 | many | 14 | TRBD1 | TGTGCCAGCTCGAAACAGGGGGCGGAGTACGAGCAGTACTTC | CASSKQGAEYEQYF
TRBJ1-3 | TRBV12-3/TRBV12-4 | . | 14 | . | TGTGCCAGCAGCATAGGGGTCTCTGGAAACACCATATATTTT | CASSIGVSGNTIYF
TRBJ1-2 | TRBV27 | many | 14 | . | TGTGCCAGCAGCTTCAGGGGTCGGCCCTATGGCTACACCTTC | CASSFRGRPYGYTF
TRBJ1-2 | TRBV6-2/TRBV6-3 | . | 12 | . | TGTGCCAGCAGCCTCTCTAGGACAGCGTACACCTTC | CASSLSRTAYTF
TRBJ1-5 | TRBV5-1 | many | 18 | TRBD1 | TGCGCCAGCAGCCCCGGGACAGGGTTATATGATGGCAATCAGCCCCAGCATTTT | CASSPGTGLYDGNQPQHF
TRBJ2-1 | TRBV4-2 | few | 15 | TRBD1 | TGTGCCAGCAGCCAAGCGGGACAGGGCAACAATGAGCAGTTCTTC | CASSQAGQGNNEQFF
TRBJ2-3 | TRBV4-1 | many | 14 | . | TGCGCCAGCAGCCAGGCTAGCGGCACAGATACGCAGTATTTT | CASSQASGTDTQYF
TRBJ1-2 | TRBV6-5 | many | 13 | . | TGTGCCAGCAGTCAGGGACGGCAGTATGGCTACACCTTC | CASSQGRQYGYTF
TRBJ2-1 | TRBV7-6 | . | 12 | TRBD1 | TGTGCCAGCAGCCGGACAGGGACTGAGCAGTTCTTC | CASSRTGTEQFF
TRBJ1-5 | TRBV4-1 | few | 14 | . | TGCGCCAGCAGCCAAGATTTAACGGGTCAGCCCCAGCATTTT | CASSQDLTGQPQHF
TRBJ2-7 | TRBV4-2 | . | 16 | . | TGTGCCAGCAGCCAAGACGCGCAGGGGCTCTCCTACGAGCAGTACTTC | CASSQDAQGLSYEQYF
TRBJ1-2 | TRBV7-8 | . | 15 | TRBD1 | TGTGCCAGCAGCCCCGGAACAGGGGTCCTCTATGGCTACACCTTC | CASSPGTGVLYGYTF
TRBJ2-1 | TRBV4-2 | many | 13 | . | TGTGCCAGCAGCCAGGTGACTGACAATGAGCAGTTCTTC | CASSQVTDNEQFF
TRBJ1-1 | TRBV2 | few | 13 | . | TGTGCCAGCCGAGTGAGCATGTACACTGAAGCTTTCTTT | CASRVSMYTEAFF